This is a list of T cell receptor beta chains from one sample in a study of monozygotic twins with inflammatory bowel disease. TCRdb processed the 5' RACE reads again and assigns one entry to each CDR3 protein, with no DNA. This sample's table has about 420,000 distinct CDR3 sequences. Sample: blood. Receptors were obtained from a human donor with ulcerative colitis or Crohn's disease, or a healthy co-twin of an affected twin (not recorded which). Each CDR3 is given with its conserved first and last residue. Each record gives: V gene, J gene, CDR3 protein.

V gene: TRBV5-8; J gene: TRBJ2-1; CDR3 protein: CASSLEQSSYNEQFF
V gene: TRBV5-1; J gene: TRBJ1-6; CDR3 protein: CASSPGDRNYNSPLHF
V gene: TRBV7-2; J gene: TRBJ2-7; CDR3 protein: CASSTVARDPGYF
V gene: TRBV6-5; J gene: TRBJ2-7; CDR3 protein: CASRLTELYEQYF
V gene: TRBV28; J gene: TRBJ2-1; CDR3 protein: CASSPGTSFSEQFF
V gene: TRBV12-3/TRBV12-4; J gene: TRBJ1-1; CDR3 protein: CASSYLGGIGTEAFF
V gene: TRBV20-1; J gene: TRBJ1-4; CDR3 protein: CSARDTWGGKLFF
V gene: TRBV5-1; J gene: TRBJ1-1; CDR3 protein: CASSLSAELTEAFF
V gene: TRBV7-2; J gene: TRBJ2-1; CDR3 protein: CASSLENFGDEQFF
V gene: TRBV5-1; J gene: TRBJ1-2; CDR3 protein: CAWGTDYGYTF
V gene: TRBV5-1; J gene: TRBJ2-2; CDR3 protein: CASSSGTSDTGELFF
V gene: TRBV6-2/TRBV6-3; J gene: TRBJ2-3; CDR3 protein: CASSYQAGGAFTGDTQYF
V gene: TRBV15; J gene: TRBJ2-7; CDR3 protein: CATSRDPTGGIYEQYF
V gene: TRBV3-1; J gene: TRBJ1-2; CDR3 protein: CASSGRTEYNYGYTF
V gene: TRBV20-1; J gene: TRBJ2-5; CDR3 protein: CSALTPGGATQETQYF
V gene: TRBV5-1; J gene: TRBJ2-1; CDR3 protein: CASTDQAPRNEQFF
V gene: TRBV7-7; J gene: TRBJ2-2; CDR3 protein: CASSLEGGSTGELFF
V gene: TRBV7-7; J gene: TRBJ2-7; CDR3 protein: CASSLGRTVRSYEQYF
V gene: TRBV9; J gene: TRBJ1-3; CDR3 protein: CASSAPGQGFSGNTIYF
V gene: TRBV6-2/TRBV6-3; J gene: TRBJ2-7; CDR3 protein: CASTRRGGSYEQYF
V gene: TRBV4-2; J gene: TRBJ2-7; CDR3 protein: CASRSTSGASYEQYF
V gene: TRBV27; J gene: TRBJ1-6; CDR3 protein: CASSFQKGKTLHF
V gene: TRBV29-1; J gene: TRBJ1-3; CDR3 protein: CSAEDRVPGNTIYF
V gene: TRBV20-1; J gene: TRBJ2-7; CDR3 protein: CSAEILGLSYEQYF
V gene: TRBV6-5; J gene: TRBJ1-4; CDR3 protein: CASSSMRREKLFF
V gene: TRBV10-3; J gene: TRBJ2-1; CDR3 protein: CAIGGVAASYNEQFF
V gene: TRBV5-1; J gene: TRBJ2-2; CDR3 protein: CASYDVQGGGELFF
V gene: TRBV6-2/TRBV6-3; J gene: TRBJ2-7; CDR3 protein: CASINGGRDPYEQYF
V gene: TRBV3-1; J gene: TRBJ1-1; CDR3 protein: CASSRDRRPEAFF
V gene: TRBV7-2; J gene: TRBJ1-3; CDR3 protein: CASSPAPVSGNTIYF
V gene: TRBV5-1; J gene: TRBJ2-5; CDR3 protein: CASSLVVLAGGVYQETQYF
V gene: TRBV20-1; J gene: TRBJ2-7; CDR3 protein: CSARVAGAGYEQYF
V gene: TRBV5-1; J gene: TRBJ2-1; CDR3 protein: CASSRDRATGEQFF
V gene: TRBV20-1; J gene: TRBJ2-7; CDR3 protein: CSGRGTDRTSYEQYF
V gene: TRBV5-6; J gene: TRBJ2-1; CDR3 protein: CASSLWGGVVNEQFF
V gene: TRBV9; J gene: TRBJ2-1; CDR3 protein: CASSVGSAGEQFF
V gene: TRBV9; J gene: TRBJ1-2; CDR3 protein: CASSVGTARNYGYTF
V gene: TRBV20-1; J gene: TRBJ1-5; CDR3 protein: CSARAAPGTSTGGGNQPQHF
V gene: TRBV28; J gene: TRBJ1-5; CDR3 protein: CASSFRKTGPGNQPQHF
V gene: TRBV7-2; J gene: TRBJ1-1; CDR3 protein: CASSLRQGNPPTEAFF
V gene: TRBV27; J gene: TRBJ2-7; CDR3 protein: CASKLTGLGSYEQYF